The 27 T cell receptor beta chains below come from one sample, sequenced in a study of Ad26.COV2.S vaccination and SARS-CoV-2 variants. Generated by immunoSEQ multiplex PCR, the TCRdb table keeps only in-frame clones and is missing some. The data show 300,000 to 400,000 clones, around 90% seen once. Stated treatment: about 20 received Ad26.COV2.S at low or high dose, single or two shots; roughly five received placebo; per-sample allocation not given. Sampling was performed 63 days after the first vaccine or placebo injection. The material sequenced was peripheral blood, taken in a trial of Ad26.COV2.S vaccine versus placebo. The receptors come from a person between 18 and 59 years old who received the Ad26.COV2.S COVID-19 vaccine or a placebo.

This clone has only one observation. This sequence joins TRBV11-2 and TRBJ1-4, with D unresolved. The germline V gene encodes CDR1 SGHAT and CDR2 FQNNGV. The CDR3 sequence is 15 residues long. V lost 1 base and J lost 8, with 14 bases in between. The CDR3 spells CASSLGSWGGEKLFF. CDR3 in DNA: TGTGCCAGCAGCTTAGGATCATGGGGTGGGGAAAAACTGTTTTTT.

The rearrangement uses TRBV12-3 or TRBV12-4 and TRBJ2-2; D is possibly TRBD1 (5 bases). Trimming removed 6 bases at V and 8 bases at J, with 13 bases between. This CDR3 has 13 amino acids. The CDR3 nucleotides read TGTGCCAGCAGCCAGACAGTCCCGGGGGAGCTGTTTTTT. It codes for CASSQTVPGELFF.

The chain is built from TRBV24-1 and TRBJ1-2, with D unclear. Trimming took 2 bases from V and 6 from J, leaving 12 bases between them. The CDR3 sequence is 14 residues long. Germline lookup yields CDR1 KGHDR and CDR2 SFDVKD. This chain's CDR3 is CATSDSLRSNGYTF. DNA of the CDR3: TGTGCCACCAGTGATTCCCTGAGGTCTAATGGCTACACCTTC.

This clone occurred once. V usage is TRBV28 and J usage is TRBJ1-1; possibly TRBD1 for D (5 bases). CDR1 is MDHEN and CDR2 is SYDVKM in the germline V gene. The CDR3 has 14 residues. Trimming removed 7 bases from V and 2 bases from J, with 14 bases in between. The CDR3 is CASTSGTANTEAFF. CDR3 nucleotides: TGTGCCAGCACTTCCGGGACGGCAAACACTGAAGCTTTCTTT. The entire variable domain, with the rest obtained from reference TRBV28 and TRBJ1-1, is as follows: DVKVTQSSRYLVKRTGEKVFLECVQDMDHENMFWYRQDPGLGLRLIYFSYDVKMKEKGDIPEGYSVSREKKERFSLILESASTNQTSMYLCASTSGTANTEAFFGQGTRLTVV.

This chain uses TRBV3-1 (or the pseudogene TRBV3-2) with TRBJ2-7; no clear D gene. V lost 3 bases and J 4 bases, leaving 4 bases between the germline ends. This CDR3 spans 11 amino acids. Per the germline V gene, CDR1 is LGHDT and CDR2 is YNNKEL (reference sequence). The CDR3 DNA is TGTGCCAGCAGCCATAATTACGAGCAGTACTTC. This gives the protein CASSHNYEQYF.

This sequence joins TRBV7-9 and TRBJ1-2; TRBD1 might be the D (6 bases). The ends were cut back, 7 bases at V and 2 bases at J, with 20 bases in the middle. CDR1 and CDR2 (germline): SEHNR, FQNEAQ (reference sequence). This CDR3 has 16 residues. The CDR3 region has the DNA TGTGCCAGCACCGGGGCGAGGGGGAAAGGAAACTATGGCTACACCTTC. Amino acids: CASTGARGKGNYGYTF.

This clone was seen only once. The rearrangement uses TRBV9 and TRBJ2-5, with 9 bases identical to TRBD1. CDR1 and CDR2 (germline): SGDLS, YYNGEE. There are 15 residues in the CDR3. With V trimmed by 2 bases and J by 5 bases, 7 bases remained unmatched. The CDR3 reads CASSVGQGDLETQYF. DNA for the CDR3: TGTGCCAGCAGCGTGGGACAGGGTGATTTGGAGACCCAGTACTTC.

V usage is TRBV25-1 and J usage is TRBJ2-7; D unclear. Trimming left V 5 bases short and J 1 base short, with 6 bases between. CDR1 and CDR2 (germline): MGHDK, SYGVNS. The CDR3 covers 12 residues. The CDR3 sequence: CASSPESYEQYF. CDR3 nucleotides: TGTGCCAGCAGTCCGGAGTCCTACGAGCAGTACTTC.

The chain has TRBV4-1 and TRBJ2-2; D could derive from TRBD1 or TRBD2 (5 bases each). CDR1 is MGHRA, CDR2 YSYEKL, per germline. Trimming pared 3 bases from V and 0 bases from J, leaving 8 bases between. The CDR3 runs 15 residues. This CDR3 reads CASSQGTPNTGELFF. For the CDR3, the DNA is TGCGCCAGCAGCCAGGGGACGCCGAACACCGGGGAGCTGTTTTTT.

This chain uses TRBV9 with TRBJ2-1; a weak D match, TRBD1 (5 bases). The germline gives CDR1 SGDLS, CDR2 YYNGEE. The V gene lost 3 bases and the J gene lost 8 bases, with 15 bases spanning the gap. The CDR3 has 14 amino acids. CDR3 DNA: TGTGCCAGCAGCGAGCAGGTCAGGGATGATGAGCAGTTCTTC. Its protein product is CASSEQVRDDEQFF.

This chain joins TRBV7-6 and TRBJ1-2, with D tentatively TRBD1 (5 bases). The CDR3 contains 16 residues. Germline CDR1 is SGHVS and CDR2 is FNYEAQ. The ends were cut back, 1 base at V and 0 bases at J, with 12 bases in the middle. CDR3 coding DNA: TGTGCCAGCAGCTTAGGCCCCGGGACTCCTAACTATGGCTACACCTTC. It translates to CASSLGPGTPNYGYTF.

The chain carries TRBV12-3 or TRBV12-4 and TRBJ2-5; TRBD1 is a possible D gene (8 bases). The CDR3 loop spans 13 amino acids. Between the trimmed V and J ends, which lost 10 bases and 0 bases, there was a span of 12 bases. CDR3 protein: CATTGGDQETQYF. CDR3 sequence (DNA): TGTGCCACCACAGGGGGGGACCAAGAGACCCAGTACTTC.

This sequence joins TRBV2 and TRBJ2-2, with 13 bases lining up with TRBD2. Looked up from germline, CDR1 is SNHLY and CDR2 is FYNNEI. The CDR3 runs to 14 residues. The trim removed 10 bases at V and 6 bases at J, leaving 5 bases unmatched. The CDR3 DNA follows: TGTGCCACCATAGGACTAGCGGGGGCCGGGGAGCTGTTTTTT. It encodes CATIGLAGAGELFF.

V is TRBV9 and J is TRBJ2-1, with D perhaps TRBD2 (5 bases). CDR3 length equals 13 residues. Per the germline V gene, CDR1 is SGDLS and CDR2 is YYNGEE. For the CDR3, the DNA is TGTGCGTCGGGGTCGAGCTCCTACAATGAGCAGTTCTTC. It is translated as CASGSSSYNEQFF.

This clone was seen more than once but under ten times. J is TRBJ1-5 and V is TRBV19; D not resolved. This CDR3 region has 12 residues. V dropped 5 bases and J dropped 12 bases, with 14 bases sitting between them. CDR1 is LNHDA and CDR2 is SQIVND in the germline V gene (reference sequence). The CDR3 region has the DNA TGTGCCAGTAGTGAAAACTCAGGAGTCCAGCATTTT. It specifies CASSENSGVQHF.

The chain links TRBV7-6 to TRBJ2-1, with D unclear. V was pared by 4 bases and J by 8 bases, with 6 bases between. The germline V gene encodes CDR1 SGHVS and CDR2 FNYEAQ. The CDR3 contains 11 residues. CDR3 in DNA: TGTGCCAGCAGCTCATACGATGAGCAGTTCTTC. This translates into CASSSYDEQFF. Together with reference TRBV7-6 and TRBJ2-1, the CDR3 gives the full variable domain: GAGVSQSPRYKVTKRGQDVALRCDPISGHVSLYWYRQALGQGPEFLTYFNYEAQQDKSGLPNDRFSAERPEGSISTLTIQRTEQRDSAMYRCASSSYDEQFFGPGTRLTVL.

This chain joins TRBV5-4 and TRBJ2-7, with 8 bases identical to TRBD1. Germline V lookup: CDR1 SGHNT, CDR2 YYREEE (reference sequence). Trimming took 4 bases from V and 2 from J; bases not matched to a gene: 11. CDR3 length: 16 amino acids. The CDR3 protein is CASSPLGQGDAYEQYF. The CDR3 bases are TGTGCCAGCAGCCCCCTTGGACAGGGTGATGCCTACGAGCAGTACTTC.

The genes are TRBV27 and TRBJ2-5; D might be TRBD2 (7 bases). V dropped 1 base and J dropped 5 bases, with 17 bases sitting between them. CDR1 and CDR2 (germline): MNHEY, SMNVEV (reference sequence). CDR3 length: 16 amino acids. DNA for the CDR3: TGTGCCAGCAGTTTATTAGGGGGGGTAAGGCGGGAGACCCAGTACTTC. Translating gives CASSLLGGVRRETQYF.

This clone was recorded once. CDR3 loop: CASSFIDRGGIQYF. The CDR3 DNA is TGTGCCAGCAGCTTCATCGACAGGGGTGGGATTCAGTACTTC. V is TRBV7-2 and J is TRBJ2-4, with TRBD1 identical over 8 bases. The V gene end was trimmed by 3 bases and the J gene end by 10 bases; junction bases not matched to a gene: 8. The CDR3 is made up of 14 amino acids. Germline CDR1 is SGHTA and CDR2 is FQGNSA.

The rearrangement links TRBV5-1 to TRBJ2-5, with 7 positions matching TRBD1. The CDR3 contains 17 residues. The V gene's germline CDR1 is SGHRS and CDR2 YFSETQ. The V and J ends lost 10 bases and 1 base, in that order; junction bases with no gene match: 19. DNA of the CDR3: TGCGCCCGATGCCGGGACAGCACACCCCAGATCCAAGAGACCCAGTACTTC. Its protein product is CARCRDSTPQIQETQYF.

V and J are TRBV5-6 and TRBJ2-5; D remains ambiguous. Trimming stripped 1 base from V and 2 bases from J, with 12 bases between. In germline, CDR1 is SGHDT, CDR2 YYEEEE. The length of the CDR3 is 15 residues. The CDR3 loop is CASSLFTANQETQYF. The CDR3 bases are TGTGCCAGCAGCTTGTTCACAGCTAATCAAGAGACCCAGTACTTC.

The chain has TRBV7-8 and TRBJ1-5; no clear D. This CDR3 is built from 13 residues. V was cut by 7 bases and J by 6 bases, with 13 bases left in between. In germline, CDR1 is SGHVS, CDR2 FQNEAQ. The CDR3, as DNA: TGTGCCAGCACCGCGAATGGCGGTCAGCCCCAGCATTTT. This translates into CASTANGGQPQHF.

The chain combines TRBV6-5 with TRBJ1-1; D is possibly TRBD1 (6 bases). V was trimmed by 0 bases and J by 4 bases, leaving 12 bases between them. The germline CDR1 and CDR2 sequences are MNHEY and SVGAGI. The CDR3 is made up of 15 amino acids. The CDR3: CASSYSYGGGTEAFF. In DNA form, the CDR3 reads TGTGCCAGCAGTTACTCCTACGGAGGGGGCACTGAAGCTTTCTTT.

This sequence joins TRBV29-1 and TRBJ2-7, with 7 positions matching TRBD1. Germline-derived CDR1 and CDR2 are SQVTM and ANQGSEA. The V segment lost 7 bases and the J segment 2 bases; nucleotides outside the gene matches: 11. The CDR3 spans 14 residues. The CDR3 nucleotides read TGCAGCGCTCAACGGACAGGCGGCCCCTACGAGCAGTACTTC. This codes for CSAQRTGGPYEQYF.

The chain employs TRBV5-4 and TRBJ2-2, with TRBD2 matching over 11 bases. Trimming at V came to 4 bases and at J to 0 bases, leaving 5 bases not matched to a gene. This CDR3 has 17 amino acids. Germline V gene sequence: CDR1 SGHNT, CDR2 YYREEE (reference sequence). The CDR3, as DNA: TGTGCCAGCAGCACGCCGGGACTAGCGGCGAACACCGGGGAGCTGTTTTTT. It translates to CASSTPGLAANTGELFF.

The V call is TRBV2, the J call TRBJ1-6, with TRBD1 as a possible D gene (5 bases). Trimming cost V 4 bases and J 5 bases, with 9 bases left between them. Germline-derived CDR1 and CDR2 are SNHLY and FYNNEI. CDR3 length equals 14 residues. The CDR3 loop is CASSVQVDNSPLHF. DNA of the CDR3: TGTGCCAGCAGTGTACAGGTTGATAATTCACCCCTCCACTTT.

The chain combines TRBV9 with TRBJ1-1; D might be TRBD1 (5 bases). Between the trimmed V and J ends, which lost 3 bases and 1 base, there was a span of 13 bases. In germline, CDR1 is SGDLS, CDR2 YYNGEE. The CDR3 loop spans 15 amino acids. The DNA for the CDR3 is TGTGCCAGCAGCGGACAACAGGAACAGAACACTGAAGCTTTCTTT. It translates to CASSGQQEQNTEAFF.